The clone carrying this T cell receptor beta chain was counted a few times. The target antigen is unknown. The trim removed 2 bases at V and 0 bases at J, leaving 0 bases unmatched. The length of the CDR3 is 15 residues. The germline V gene has CDR1 MGHDK and CDR2 SYGVNS. Collection of blood occurred at baseline, at cycle 4 day 1, and at cycle 7 day 1. Repertoires were generated with immunoSEQ multiplex PCR, while TCRdb's copy carries only in-frame clones and drops some. The repertoire holds under 20,000 clones, with 70% to 80% as singletons. The sample belongs to a study of OX40 agonist ivuxolimab in advanced cancers. About the research overall: The dose-escalation group included hepatocellular carcinoma, melanoma, renal cell carcinoma and head and neck cancer. Study conclusions and caveats: Antigen specificity of clonally expanded peripheral T cells was not established.

The TCR sequence derives from an adult with an advanced solid tumor such as melanoma, head and neck, liver or kidney cancer. This material consisted of CD4+ or CD8+ T cells sorted from blood, taken in a trial of the OX40 agonist ivuxolimab. This sequence joins TRBV25-1 and TRBJ2-1; TRBD1 matches 8 bases. The CDR3 DNA follows: TGTGCCAGCAGTGAAACAGGGGGCTCCTACAATGAGCAGTTCTTC. Translation: CASSETGGSYNEQFF. The complete variable domain, with remaining parts taken from reference TRBV25-1 and TRBJ2-1, reads EADIYQTPRYLVIGTGKKITLECSQTMGHDKMYWYQQDPGMELHLIHYSYGVNSTEKGDLSSESTVSRIRTEHFPLTLESARPSHTSQYLCASSETGGSYNEQFFGPGTRLTVL.